This is a list of T cell receptor beta chains from one sample in a study of cytotoxic CD8 clonotypes in ibrutinib-treated CLL. Libraries were prepared by immunoSEQ multiplex PCR; TCRdb keeps only in-frame clonotypes and omits some of them. Seen here are about 120,000 clones, 50% to 65% observed once, and the top ten hold approximately 35%. The starting material was PBMCs, obtained after 24 months of ibrutinib treatment. The receptors stem from a human donor with chronic lymphocytic leukemia. Both conserved end residues are part of each CDR3. A D gene is named only where the DNA matches it firmly.

d_call	v_call	j_call	cdr3_aa
-	TRBV6-4	TRBJ2-3	CASSGYRDGTQYF
-	TRBV28	TRBJ2-7	CASSSGQGALYEQYF
TRBD1	TRBV7-2	TRBJ1-2	CASSRDREVTYGYTF
-	TRBV7-8	TRBJ1-1	CASSLILQGNAEAFF
-	TRBV21-1	TRBJ2-1	CASSKGCDTYNEQFF
-	TRBV6-5	TRBJ2-7	CASSPGTRAEYF
-	TRBV14	TRBJ2-7	CASANQGYEQYF
-	TRBV6-4	TRBJ1-2	CASSDYTQGGYTF
-	TRBV11-3	TRBJ1-1	CASSLDLLGGTEAFF
-	TRBV28	TRBJ1-3	CAATRDGLSGNTIYF
TRBD1	TRBV7-2	TRBJ2-3	CASSGQVLSTDTQYF
-	TRBV25-1	TRBJ2-5	CASATTGGTQYF
-	TRBV7-2	TRBJ1-1	CASSLASSGTEAFF
TRBD1	TRBV5-1	TRBJ1-4	CASSSGQDNEKLFF
TRBD2	TRBV7-8	TRBJ2-5	CASSSTGLAGGRETQYF
-	TRBV7-6	TRBJ2-5	CASSLVIGLFGVQETQYF
TRBD1	TRBV18	TRBJ1-2	CASSKTGGVYGYTF
-	TRBV7-2	TRBJ1-1	CASSLDPGAEAFF
TRBD2	TRBV19	TRBJ2-5	CASRTSGGAEETQYF
TRBD1	TRBV6-5	TRBJ2-7	CASSPRDRVVEQYF
-	TRBV28	TRBJ1-2	CASSTATGDPYGYTF
-	TRBV9	TRBJ2-7	CASSGRQDEQYF
-	TRBV7-8	TRBJ1-5	CASSLGARSNQPQHF
-	TRBV5-1	TRBJ1-2	CASSLDVGFGYTF
-	TRBV25-1	TRBJ2-1	CASSELGNEQFF
-	TRBV4-1	TRBJ1-2	CASSQDPQDRVRRIGFYGYTF
-	TRBV4-1	TRBJ2-3	CASSQDLVGSSTDTQYF
-	TRBV7-3	TRBJ2-2	CASSPLPGLGTGELFF
-	TRBV6-1	TRBJ2-1	CASSGTLNEQFF
TRBD2	TRBV15	TRBJ2-2	CATSGLAGAPTGELFF
-	TRBV10-3	TRBJ1-5	CAISESNGESQPQHF
-	TRBV5-1	TRBJ2-7	CASSLAKGVPEQYF
-	TRBV19	TRBJ1-3	CASRGLDGENTIYF
-	TRBV6-1	TRBJ2-4	CASSELEGAGKNIQYF
-	TRBV4-2	TRBJ1-5	CASSQDSDPRGQPQHF
-	TRBV27	TRBJ2-3	CASRSAREYTDTQYF
-	TRBV2	TRBJ2-1	CASSVYPSNEQFF
TRBD1	TRBV5-6	TRBJ1-1	CASSFTGQGAGKVTEAFF
TRBD2	TRBV7-2	TRBJ2-7	CASSLDPVAGVYEQYF
-	TRBV11-2	TRBJ2-1	CASSPKYEQFF
TRBD2	TRBV30	TRBJ2-5	CACWGGPKTQYF
-	TRBV10-3	TRBJ2-2	CATQSTGWELFF